Below, 13 T cell receptor beta chains from the same sample are listed, as sequenced in a study of T cell changes during pregnancy in multiple sclerosis. Libraries were prepared by immunoSEQ multiplex PCR; TCRdb keeps only in-frame clonotypes and omits some of them. This sample has about 50,000 clones, with 91% found just once. The source was CD8+ T cells from peripheral blood mononuclear cells, collected after pregnancy. The receptor source for this set is a female donor with multiple sclerosis, enrolled in a pregnancy study.

The V gene is TRBV10-3, the J gene TRBJ2-3; 11 positions match TRBD2. CDR1 and CDR2 (germline): ENHRY, SYGVKD. V lost 4 bases to trimming and J lost 2 bases; unmatched junction nucleotides: 8. The CDR3 runs to 17 residues. This CDR3 reads CAISVIAGGPVTDTQYF. DNA for the CDR3: TGTGCCATCAGTGTGATAGCGGGGGGGCCGGTCACAGATACGCAGTATTTT.

The chain combines TRBV19 with TRBJ1-4; possible D gene TRBD1, 5 bases. Trimming shortened V by 7 bases and J by 6 bases, and 15 bases separated the two germline ends. The germline CDR1 and CDR2 sequences are LNHDA and SQIVND (reference sequence). The length of the CDR3 is 14 residues. The CDR3 coding sequence is TGTGCCAGTACCGCCGGGAGGGGTTATGAAAAACTGTTTTTT. It yields the protein CASTAGRGYEKLFF.

The chain recombines TRBV4-1 with TRBJ2-1; TRBD1 is a possible D gene (6 bases). The germline gives CDR1 MGHRA, CDR2 YSYEKL. CDR3 size: 15 residues. Trimming pared 1 base from V and 2 bases from J, leaving 9 bases between. CDR3 in DNA: TGCGCCAGCAGCCAAGTGCAGGGGCCCTACAATGAGCAGTTCTTC. It is translated as CASSQVQGPYNEQFF.

The gene calls are TRBV29-1 and TRBJ2-1; 7 bases line up with TRBD2. V gave up 0 bases and J gave up 3 bases; unmatched junction bases: 11. The CDR3 is 17 residues long. CDR1 is SQVTM and CDR2 is ANQGSEA in the germline V gene. CDR3 nucleotide sequence: TGCAGCGTTGAAGATCCGCTTCGAAGCGGGGACTACAATGAGCAGTTCTTC. It encodes CSVEDPLRSGDYNEQFF.

The CDR3 loop is CASSPDLGTEAFF. Written as DNA, the CDR3 is TGTGCCAGCAGTCCCGACTTGGGTACTGAAGCTTTCTTT. V and J are TRBV27 and TRBJ1-1; D is uncertain. CDR1 is MNHEY and CDR2 is SMNVEV in the germline V gene (reference sequence). V lost 5 bases to trimming and J lost 5 bases, with 12 bases between them. The CDR3 runs 13 residues.

V gene TRBV28 combines with J gene TRBJ1-5; 10 positions agree with TRBD1. This CDR3 comprises 15 residues. Trimming removed 7 bases from V and 5 bases from J; junction bases left unmatched: 8. Per germline, CDR1 MDHEN and CDR2 SYDVKM. The CDR3 bases are TGTGCCAGCAACAGACAGGGGGCTTGGGATCAGCCCCAGCATTTT. This codes for CASNRQGAWDQPQHF.

This chain uses TRBV14 with TRBJ2-5, with 9 bases that match TRBD1. J was trimmed by 0 bases and V by 0 bases; bases with no gene match: 5. The germline V gene encodes CDR1 SGHDN and CDR2 FVKESK. The CDR3 totals 17 residues. The CDR3 nucleotides read TGTGCCAGCAGCCAAGAGGGGACAGGGCTGTACCAAGAGACCCAGTACTTC. Translating gives CASSQEGTGLYQETQYF.

The chain employs TRBV20-1 and TRBJ2-7, with D uncertain. V lost 2 bases, J lost 5 bases, and 7 bases lay in between. This CDR3 is built from 11 residues. Looked up from germline, CDR1 is DFQATT and CDR2 is SNEGSKA (reference sequence). In nucleotides, the CDR3 is TGCAGTGCTAGATGGTTAGACGAGCAGTACTTC. This sequence encodes CSARWLDEQYF.

With respect to this clone: At one end the junction does not follow the germline gene, possibly because of a read error. The gene calls are TRBV2 and TRBJ1-2, with D unclear. Germline V gives CDR1 SNHLY, CDR2 FYNNEI. The CDR3 runs to 12 residues. The CDR3 is CASSASGPVEPF. The CDR3 nucleotides read TGTGCCAGCAGTGCAAGTGGGCCGGTCGAGCCCTTC.

The rearrangement joins TRBV7-3 to TRBJ2-2; tentative D call: TRBD2 (5 bases). Germline lookup yields CDR1 SGHTA and CDR2 FQGTGA. CDR3 length: 16 residues. V was trimmed by 5 bases and J by 4 bases, leaving 17 bases between them. As DNA, the CDR3 is TGTGCCAGCAGCGTGGGCCCCGGGGTAGGCACCGGGGAGCTGTTTTTT. Amino acids: CASSVGPGVGTGELFF.

This chain joins TRBV7-9 and TRBJ1-1; D is perhaps TRBD1 (6 bases). Trimming removed 5 bases at V and 2 bases at J, with 15 bases between. CDR1 SEHNR and CDR2 FQNEAQ come from the germline V gene (reference sequence). This CDR3 region has 15 residues. This CDR3 reads CASSTTGQANTEAFF. The CDR3 bases are TGTGCCAGCAGCACCACAGGGCAGGCCAACACTGAAGCTTTCTTT.

This clone was seen just once. The CDR3 DNA follows: TGCGCCAGCAGCTTCACCGGAGTCCGGAACAATGAGCAGTTCTTC. Translation: CASSFTGVRNNEQFF. This chain uses TRBV5-1 with TRBJ2-1; D is unresolved. The CDR3 loop spans 15 amino acids. With 2 bases removed from V and 5 bases from J, the gap between germline ends came to 14 bases. Germline V lookup: CDR1 SGHRS, CDR2 YFSETQ.

The chain carries TRBV13 and TRBJ2-2, with D possibly being TRBD1 (6 bases). V gave up 2 bases and J gave up 6 bases, with 7 bases separating them. The CDR3 is 13 amino acids. Germline V lookup: CDR1 PRHDT, CDR2 FYEKMQ (reference sequence). CDR3: CASSLQGPGELFF. CDR3 bases: TGTGCCAGCAGCTTACAGGGGCCCGGGGAGCTGTTTTTT.